The 12 T cell receptor beta chains in this list originate from one sample, sequenced in a study of blood T cell repertoires in COVID-19. Some clones are missing from TCRdb's copy, which holds only in-frame ones; the method was immunoSEQ multiplex PCR. In the table there are roughly 250,000 clones, 75% to 90% of which are singletons. The sample consisted of PBMCs or T cells enriched from blood (not recorded which). Source of these receptors: a woman between 25 and 40 years old who had recovered from COVID-19.

The chain uses TRBV5-6 and TRBJ1-2; TRBD1 matches at 7 bases. In germline, CDR1 is SGHDT, CDR2 YYEEEE. There are 14 residues in the CDR3. Germline trimming cut 3 bases from V and 3 bases from J; bases unmatched to any gene: 5. DNA of the CDR3: TGTGCCAGCAGCTCCTTGACAGGGCACTATGGCTACACCTTC. Protein sequence: CASSSLTGHYGYTF.

This clone was seen only a few times. The chain is built from TRBV3-1 (or the pseudogene TRBV3-2) and TRBJ1-6, with a tentative D call TRBD1 (5 bases). V lost 3 bases to trimming and J lost 6 bases, with 9 bases between them. Germline V lookup: CDR1 LGHDT, CDR2 YNNKEL (reference sequence). This CDR3 is built from 14 residues. The CDR3 is CASSHNRINSPLHF. The DNA for the CDR3 is TGTGCCAGCAGCCATAACAGGATTAATTCACCCCTCCACTTT.

This chain connects TRBV28 to TRBJ2-7, with D tentatively TRBD1 (6 bases). Germline CDR1 and CDR2: MDHEN and SYDVKM. The CDR3 totals 18 residues. The germline V and J ends were trimmed by 6 bases and 0 bases, with 24 bases remaining between them. Here the CDR3 DNA reads TGTGCCAGCAGAGCAACAGTCTGGGACAAGGGCCCCTCCTACGAGCAGTACTTC. Protein product: CASRATVWDKGPSYEQYF.

The rearrangement uses TRBV7-8 and TRBJ1-5; TRBD1 matches at 10 bases. Germline assignment: CDR1 SGHVS and CDR2 FQNEAQ. This CDR3 region has 16 residues. The trim removed 2 bases at V and 6 bases at J, leaving 7 bases unmatched. The CDR3 loop reads CASSLQTGGVGQPQHF. CDR3 bases: TGTGCCAGCAGCTTACAGACAGGGGGCGTGGGTCAGCCCCAGCATTTT.

This clone was counted only a few times. The V gene is TRBV27, the J gene TRBJ1-1, with D maybe TRBD1 (5 bases). Germline CDR1 is MNHEY and CDR2 is SMNVEV (reference sequence). Trimming took off 10 bases at V and 5 bases at J, with 26 bases between the two ends. The CDR3 runs 16 residues. CDR3 loop: CATYPKLGTQGTEAFF. The CDR3 DNA reads as TGTGCCACATACCCCAAACTCGGGACTCAAGGGACTGAAGCTTTCTTT.

The rearrangement uses TRBV7-9 and TRBJ1-4; perhaps TRBD1 as D (5 bases). From germline, CDR1 is SEHNR and CDR2 FQNEAQ (reference sequence). The CDR3 sequence is 17 residues long. V dropped 3 bases and J dropped 8 bases, with 22 bases sitting between them. The chain's CDR3 is CASSFPQREGRREKLFF. As DNA, the CDR3 is TGTGCCAGCAGCTTCCCACAGAGGGAGGGACGGCGGGAAAAACTGTTTTTT. Supplemented by reference TRBV7-9 and TRBJ1-4, the full variable domain reads DTGVSQNPRHKITKRGQNVTFRCDPISEHNRLYWYRQTLGQGPEFLTYFQNEAQLEKSRLLSDRFSAERPKGSFSTLEIQRTEQGDSAMYLCASSFPQREGRREKLFFGSGTQLSVL.

The V and J genes are TRBV11-2 and TRBJ2-7, with TRBD1 matching over 7 bases. The trim removed 2 bases at V and 2 bases at J, leaving 12 bases unmatched. The CDR3 contains 17 residues. Germline loops: CDR1 SGHAT, CDR2 FQNNGV. CDR3 residues: CASSLKGAAIRPYEQYF. The CDR3 nucleotides read TGTGCCAGCAGCTTAAAGGGGGCGGCAATACGACCCTACGAGCAGTACTTC.

The V call is TRBV10-2, the J call TRBJ2-7, with D perhaps matching TRBD1 (6 bases). Trimming shortened V by 2 bases and J by 3 bases, and 8 bases separated the two germline ends. The CDR3 consists of 13 residues. Germline assignment: CDR1 WSHSY and CDR2 SAAADI. The CDR3 DNA reads TGCGCCAGCAGTGAGGACAGGTTCTACGAGCAGTACTTC. It translates to CASSEDRFYEQYF.

The chain has TRBV11-3 and TRBJ2-5, with D possibly TRBD2 on 6 matching bases. Between the trimmed V and J ends, which lost 5 bases and 5 bases, there was a span of 15 bases. Germline loops: CDR1 SGHNT, CDR2 YENEEA. CDR3 length: 14 residues. The DNA of the CDR3 is TGTGCCAGCAGCCCCGGGACCGGAGGGGAGACCCAGTACTTC. Translating it yields CASSPGTGGETQYF.

By proportion, this clone is medium-sized (0.01 to 0.1%). The V and J genes are TRBV19 and TRBJ2-2, with D possibly TRBD1 on 6 matching bases. The V end lost 6 bases, the J end lost 4 bases, and 12 bases lay between the germline ends. Germline V gene sequence: CDR1 LNHDA, CDR2 SQIVND (reference sequence). The CDR3 covers 14 residues. The CDR3 region has the DNA TGTGCCAGTAGGTCACAGGGATTCACCGGGGAGCTGTTTTTT. Protein product: CASRSQGFTGELFF.

The genes are TRBV7-2 and TRBJ2-7; TRBD1 might be the D (6 bases). Germline assignment: CDR1 SGHTA and CDR2 FQGNSA. The length of the CDR3 is 14 residues. The V and J ends lost 5 bases and 2 bases respectively, with 13 bases between them. The CDR3 sequence: CASSLVWGPYEQYF. The CDR3 DNA reads TGTGCCAGCAGCCTAGTCTGGGGGCCCTACGAGCAGTACTTC.

This clone appeared once. The gene calls are TRBV28 and TRBJ1-1, with a weak D call TRBD1 (5 bases). Germline V gene lookup returns CDR1 MDHEN and CDR2 SYDVKM. Trimming took off 5 bases at V and 3 bases at J, with 16 bases between the two ends. The CDR3 spans 15 residues. In nucleotides, the CDR3 is TGTGCCAGCAGTCCCTCTAACCGGGGGTACACTGAAGCTTTCTTT. It encodes CASSPSNRGYTEAFF.